The 14 T cell receptor beta chains presented below share a single source sample, sequenced in a study of CD8 T cells in Susac syndrome. Random hexamers primed reverse transcription of roughly 0.5 to 1 ug RNA. TCRdb reprocessed the immunoSEQ multiplex PCR reads with MiXCR, giving one entry per CDR3 protein. The data hold 300,000 or so distinct CDR3 sequences, with 92% observed a single time. The sample was CD4+ T cells from PBMCs. All receptors come from a human donor with multiple sclerosis.

The table lists this clonotype with a few counts. The chain uses TRBV9 and TRBJ2-7; D ambiguous. Deletions cut 0 bases from V and 0 bases from J, with 4 bases between. Germline values: CDR1 SGDLS, CDR2 YYNGEE. This CDR3 is built from 13 residues. The CDR3 here is CASSVEGSYEQYF. DNA of the CDR3: TGTGCCAGCAGCGTAGAAGGCTCCTACGAGCAGTACTTC.

The chain is built from TRBV11-2 and TRBJ1-1, with TRBD1 identical over 7 bases. Germline values: CDR1 SGHAT, CDR2 FQNNGV. Trimming cost V 5 bases and J 0 bases; bases outside gene matches: 6. The CDR3 length is 15 residues. The CDR3 loop reads CASSRDSLMNTEAFF. CDR3 sequence (DNA): TGTGCCAGCAGCCGGGACAGCCTCATGAACACTGAAGCTTTCTTT.

The chain joins TRBV29-1 to TRBJ2-2; D is unclear. CDR1 and CDR2 (germline): SQVTM, ANQGSEA. This CDR3 contains 11 residues. V was shortened by 7 bases and J by 4 bases, with 7 bases between the two germline ends. This CDR3 is CSALGTGELFF. The CDR3 DNA follows: TGCAGCGCCCTCGGCACCGGGGAGCTGTTTTTT.

The chain combines TRBV30 with TRBJ2-1, with TRBD1 identical over 11 bases. The CDR3 covers 13 residues. CDR1 GTSNPN and CDR2 SVGIG come from the germline V gene (reference sequence). V lost 6 bases to trimming and J lost 8 bases; unmatched junction nucleotides: 6. The CDR3 loop reads CACPGTGGDEQFF. The CDR3 nucleotides read TGTGCCTGCCCCGGGACAGGGGGGGATGAGCAGTTCTTC.

The V call is TRBV14, the J call TRBJ1-1, with 7 bases fitting TRBD1. The CDR3 sequence is 16 residues long. CDR1 and CDR2 from the germline V gene are SGHDN and FVKESK. The V segment lost 3 bases and the J segment 0 bases; nucleotides outside the gene matches: 7. The CDR3 DNA sequence: TGTGCCAGCAGCCAGGAGGGACAGCTAATGAACACTGAAGCTTTCTTT. Translation gives CASSQEGQLMNTEAFF.

The chain couples TRBV20-1 to TRBJ2-3, with 10 bases identical to TRBD2. Germline V lookup: CDR1 DFQATT, CDR2 SNEGSKA (reference sequence). CDR3 length: 19 amino acids. J lost 6 bases, V lost 4 bases, and 22 bases had no gene match. This chain's CDR3 is CSATRSRPGPSGGLDTQYF. The CDR3, as DNA: TGCAGTGCTACTCGATCCCGCCCGGGTCCTAGCGGGGGTCTGGATACGCAGTATTTT.

The chain joins TRBV7-2 to TRBJ2-7, with 7 bases matching TRBD1. Germline V gene data show CDR1 as SGHTA and CDR2 as FQGNSA. J lost 2 bases, V lost 5 bases, and 9 bases had no gene match. The CDR3 runs 15 residues. CDR3 bases: TGTGCCAGCAGCCCCCGGGACAGCGTAGCCTACGAGCAGTACTTC. Translation gives CASSPRDSVAYEQYF. The full variable domain, its missing parts supplied by reference TRBV7-2 and TRBJ2-7, is GAGVSQSPSNKVTEKGKDVELRCDPISGHTALYWYRQSLGQGLEFLIYFQGNSAPDKSGLPSDRFSAERTGGSVSTLTIQRTQQEDSAVYLCASSPRDSVAYEQYFGPGTRLTVT.

This clonotype has only a few counts. The CDR3 here is CSVEGKGSTHSYEQYF. Written as DNA, the CDR3 is TGCAGCGTTGAAGGGAAAGGCAGCACCCACTCCTACGAGCAGTACTTC. The gene calls are TRBV29-1 and TRBJ2-7; no definite D call. The CDR3 has 16 amino acids. V lost 1 base and J lost 0, with 16 bases in between. Germline-derived CDR1 and CDR2 are SQVTM and ANQGSEA.

The chain joins TRBV27 to TRBJ1-1; D uncertain. Germline CDR1 MNHEY, CDR2 SMNVEV (reference sequence). The CDR3 totals 14 residues. The V end was cut by 3 bases, the J end by 7 bases, with 15 bases between. CDR3 loop: CASSLGGLQDEAFF. In DNA, the CDR3 is TGTGCCAGCAGTTTGGGTGGCCTCCAGGATGAAGCTTTCTTT.

The chain joins TRBV9 to TRBJ2-7, with TRBD2 matching over 12 bases. The CDR3 contains 16 residues. CDR1 is SGDLS and CDR2 is YYNGEE in the germline V gene. Losses at the gene ends were 3 bases for V and 2 bases for J; bases not matched to a gene: 6. CDR3 in amino acids: CASSALAGGIPYEQYF. For the CDR3, the DNA is TGTGCCAGCAGCGCCCTAGCGGGAGGGATTCCCTACGAGCAGTACTTC.

This chain uses TRBV7-3 with TRBJ2-1; 9 positions agree with TRBD2. Germline CDR1 reads SGHTA; CDR2 reads FQGTGA. Trimming removed 1 base from V and 8 bases from J; junction bases left unmatched: 6. This CDR3 is built from 15 residues. The CDR3 nucleotides are TGTGCCAGCAGCTTAAGCGGACTAGCGTCGGATGAGCAGTTCTTC. Encoded protein: CASSLSGLASDEQFF.

CDR3 region: CASSQSRSPLGEQYF. The CDR3, as DNA: TGCGCCAGCAGTCAATCGAGGAGTCCTCTTGGGGAGCAGTACTTC. This chain connects TRBV23-1 to TRBJ2-7; D is unresolved. TRBV23-1 falls under the ORF class, with uncertain function. The CDR3 covers 15 residues. Trimming removed 0 bases at V and 7 bases at J, with 16 bases between.

The chain has TRBV20-1 and TRBJ2-7; 9 nucleotides line up with TRBD2. The V and J ends lost 5 bases and 3 bases, in that order; junction bases with no gene match: 8. CDR1 DFQATT and CDR2 SNEGSKA come from the germline V gene (reference sequence). The CDR3 consists of 14 residues. CDR3 sequence reads: CSADISGGDYEQYF. In DNA form, the CDR3 reads TGCAGTGCTGACATTAGCGGGGGTGACTACGAGCAGTACTTC.

DNA of the CDR3: TGTGCCAGCAGCGTATTAGAGGCCCCCGGTGGCGAGCAGTACTTC. Translation: CASSVLEAPGGEQYF. This chain uses TRBV9 with TRBJ2-7, with D hard to call. V gave up 1 base and J gave up 6 bases, with 17 bases separating them. CDR1 SGDLS and CDR2 YYNGEE come from the germline V gene. This CDR3 is 15 amino acids long.